This T cell receptor beta chain was obtained from a study of blood T cell repertoires in COVID-19. Turning to the study itself: Material from acute and convalescent COVID-19 was sourced from the United States, Italy and Spain.

Participants were aged roughly 18 to 90 years, lived in 20 to 30 US areas, and enrolled virtually. Within the 2 weeks before study entry, each person in the exposed group met a COVID-19 case. Original methodology: By means of reference gene primer amplification, nucleated cell counts were estimated. Only in-frame clones appear in the TCRdb table, and some are missing; sequencing was by immunoSEQ multiplex PCR. Clonal size and the V and J genes are those of that table, whereas D and trimming came from the DNA. The sample lists 400,000 to 500,000 clones; roughly 84% were seen once. The sequence was collected from a woman aged 18-30 years who had been exposed to COVID-19. Sequences were obtained from PBMCs or T cells enriched from blood (not recorded which).

The CDR3 nucleotides read TGCGCCAGCAGTGAGTACACAGGGGGCAGGGAGCAGTACTTC. This translates into CASSEYTGGREQYF. The chain employs TRBV10-1 and TRBJ2-7, with TRBD1 matching 9 bases. CDR3 length: 14 residues. The germline gives CDR1 WNHNN, CDR2 SYGVQD (reference sequence). The J segment lost 7 bases and the V segment lost 1 base, leaving 5 bases of the junction unmatched.